This TCR beta chain was identified during a study of regulatory T cells in long-lasting Graves disease. The time point here: newly diagnosed GD, antithyroid drugs for less than 3 months. PBMC RNA was the source of the TCR library. Study outcomes and limitations: Shared public clonotypes totalled 2,741 in persistent patients, compared with approximately 970 in new patients.

The TCR beta library used iRepertoire HTBI primers with Arm-PCR amplification of CDR3. TCRdb recomputed calls from the multiplex PCR reads with MiXCR, one row per CDR3 protein. The sample consists of around 400,000 distinct CDR3 sequences, about an eighth of them appearing once. The table lists this clonotype with many counts. Its specificity is unknown. This CDR3 is built from 14 residues. The V gene's germline CDR1 is MGHRA and CDR2 YSYEKL. V shed 0 bases and J shed 6 bases, with 9 bases lying between them. The sample was also reused in another study, on T cells in Graves' hyperthyroidism and ophthalmopathy. That work states: First-round RT-PCR targeting the TCR CDR3 was performed with the HTBI primer set. Clonotypes that were expanded in thyroid above 0.001 mostly appeared in blood too. Ophthalmopathy was predicted by the model a median of approximately 6.6 months ahead of onset.

The sample consisted of peripheral blood mononuclear cells (PBMCs), taken at new diagnosis, from a patient treated with antithyroid drugs. The origin of this receptor is a woman between 18 and 30 years old with Graves disease. The chain links TRBV4-1 to TRBJ2-1, with no clear D. The CDR3 loop is CASSQDRKANEQFF. In DNA form, the CDR3 reads TGCGCCAGCAGCCAAGATAGAAAGGCCAATGAGCAGTTCTTC.